The 26 T cell receptor beta chains below come from one sample, sequenced in a study of PD-1 blockade in classical Hodgkin lymphoma. Some clones are missing from TCRdb's copy, which holds only in-frame ones; the method was immunoSEQ multiplex PCR. The sample yields some 70,000 clones, about 93% seen once. Specified time point: newly diagnosed, previously untreated cHL patient sample. Material for sequencing was peripheral blood mononuclear cells (PBMCs). Receptors originate from a human donor with classical Hodgkin lymphoma.

The chain employs TRBV5-4 and TRBJ2-1; no firm D call. Germline V gene data show CDR1 as SGHNT and CDR2 as YYREEE (reference sequence). The CDR3 consists of 15 residues. Trimming left V 4 bases short and J 1 base short, with 12 bases between. The CDR3 bases are TGTGCCAGCAGCCTAGTTAGTACATCCTACAATGAGCAGTTCTTC. Translation gives CASSLVSTSYNEQFF.

As DNA, the CDR3 is TGTGCCTGGAGTCTCCCGGGGGCTGAAGATACGCAGTATTTT. It yields the protein CAWSLPGAEDTQYF. The rearrangement links TRBV30 to TRBJ2-3; tentatively, D is TRBD1 or TRBD2 (6 bases each). Germline lookup yields CDR1 GTSNPN and CDR2 SVGIG (reference sequence). The CDR3 loop spans 14 amino acids. The V and J ends lost 2 bases and 5 bases respectively, with 14 bases between them.

The V call is TRBV2, the J call TRBJ1-4; no firm D call. V was shortened by 4 bases and J by 8 bases, with 17 bases between the two germline ends. Germline-derived CDR1 and CDR2 are SNHLY and FYNNEI. There are 15 residues in the CDR3. The DNA of the CDR3 is TGTGCCAGCAGTGCCCTCCCAGACTGGAGGGAAAAACTGTTTTTT. This sequence encodes CASSALPDWREKLFF.

There are a few counts of this clone. The V gene is TRBV19, the J gene TRBJ1-3, with 11 bases fitting TRBD1. Germline CDR1 reads LNHDA; CDR2 reads SQIVND (reference sequence). Trimming removed 6 bases from V and 0 bases from J; junction bases left unmatched: 10. This CDR3 is built from 18 residues. The CDR3 nucleotides read TGTGCCAGTAGCCGAATCTGGACAGGGGGCGGCTCTGGAAACACCATATATTTT. This sequence encodes CASSRIWTGGGSGNTIYF. The full variable domain, its missing parts supplied by reference TRBV19 and TRBJ1-3, is DGGITQSPKYLFRKEGQNVTLSCEQNLNHDAMYWYRQDPGQGLRLIYYSQIVNDFQKGDIAEGYSVSREKKESFPLTVTSAQKNPTAFYLCASSRIWTGGGSGNTIYFGEGSWLTVV.

The genes are TRBV5-4 and TRBJ2-7; tentatively, D is TRBD2 (5 bases). Trimming pared 4 bases from V and 0 bases from J, leaving 14 bases between. The CDR3 is 15 amino acids. The V gene's germline CDR1 is SGHNT and CDR2 YYREEE (reference sequence). This CDR3 is CASSLRRDGSYEQYF. The CDR3 region has the DNA TGTGCCAGCAGCCTGCGACGGGATGGCTCCTACGAGCAGTACTTC.

This clone was seen a single time. This chain joins TRBV2 and TRBJ2-7; maybe TRBD2 (6 bases). V gave up 7 bases and J gave up 4 bases, with 20 bases separating them. Per the germline V gene, CDR1 is SNHLY and CDR2 is FYNNEI. This CDR3 is built from 15 residues. The CDR3 region is CASTQNPGDKYEQYF. The CDR3 DNA sequence: TGTGCCAGCACTCAAAACCCGGGAGATAAATACGAGCAGTACTTC.

The genes are TRBV4-1 and TRBJ1-2; maybe TRBD1 (5 bases). Germline CDR1 reads MGHRA; CDR2 reads YSYEKL. V lost 0 bases, J lost 4 bases, and 15 bases lay in between. There are 16 residues in the CDR3. The CDR3 coding sequence is TGCGCCAGCAGCCAAGAAGGGCCCCAGGGTGGCTATGGCTACACCTTC. Amino acid sequence: CASSQEGPQGGYGYTF.

The chain combines TRBV7-2 with TRBJ1-2; perhaps TRBD1 as D (5 bases). V lost 5 bases and J 10 bases, leaving 23 bases between the germline ends. CDR1 and CDR2 from the germline V gene are SGHTA and FQGNSA. This CDR3 has 15 amino acids. This CDR3 is CASSPAWGEKIHYTF. CDR3 DNA sequence: TGTGCCAGCAGCCCGGCGTGGGGGGAAAAGATTCACTACACCTTC.

The chain recombines TRBV18 with TRBJ2-7; a possible D gene is TRBD1 (6 bases). From germline, CDR1 is KGHSH and CDR2 LQKENI. The length of the CDR3 is 15 residues. V gave up 3 bases and J gave up 5 bases, with 17 bases separating them. The CDR3 DNA sequence: TGTGCCAGCTCACCTCGGGCAGGGGCCCAGAACGAGCAGTACTTC. This encodes CASSPRAGAQNEQYF.

This rearrangement joins TRBV28 to TRBJ2-5; the match to TRBD2 covers 9 bases. With 5 bases clipped from V and 4 bases from J, the junction kept 5 bases outside the gene matches. CDR3 length: 14 residues. The V gene's germline CDR1 is MDHEN and CDR2 SYDVKM. The CDR3 DNA reads TGTGCCAGCAGTAAAAGCGGGAGGACAGAGACCCAGTACTTC. The encoded protein is CASSKSGRTETQYF.

V usage is TRBV19 and J usage is TRBJ1-1, with D perhaps matching TRBD1 (5 bases). Trimming shortened V by 7 bases and J by 3 bases, and 15 bases separated the two germline ends. CDR3 length equals 14 residues. The germline V gene has CDR1 LNHDA and CDR2 SQIVND (reference sequence). The CDR3 is CASTPQRGYTEAFF. In DNA, the CDR3 is TGTGCCAGTACACCCCAGCGGGGGTACACTGAAGCTTTCTTT.

This chain's CDR3 is CSVGGGIDYGYTF. The DNA of the CDR3 is TGCAGCGTCGGGGGGGGCATTGACTATGGCTACACCTTC. This chain joins TRBV29-1 and TRBJ1-2, with D possibly matching TRBD1 (6 bases). There are 13 residues in the CDR3. Germline CDR1 is SQVTM and CDR2 is ANQGSEA. V dropped 6 bases and J dropped 3 bases, with 14 bases sitting between them.

In this sample, this clone turned up once. The chain is built from TRBV2 and TRBJ2-5; 7 bases map to TRBD1. This CDR3 is built from 14 residues. The germline CDR1 and CDR2 sequences are SNHLY and FYNNEI. V lost 6 bases, J lost 2 bases, and 6 bases stayed unmatched. The CDR3 DNA is TGTGCCAGCAGGCCCGGGACAGCACAAGAGACCCAGTACTTC. Protein sequence: CASRPGTAQETQYF.

This rearrangement joins TRBV6-6 to TRBJ1-1; a weak D match, TRBD1 (5 bases). Germline V lookup: CDR1 MNHNY, CDR2 SVGAGI (reference sequence). Trimming removed 5 bases from V and 1 base from J, with 5 bases in between. The length of the CDR3 is 12 residues. CDR3 sequence reads: CASSTGNTEAFF. The CDR3 DNA is TGTGCCAGCAGTACAGGGAACACTGAAGCTTTCTTT.

The chain employs TRBV29-1 and TRBJ2-3, with D unclear. The germline gives CDR1 SQVTM, CDR2 ANQGSEA. V gave up 8 bases and J gave up 2 bases, with 17 bases separating them. The CDR3 length is 14 residues. The CDR3 sequence: CSIRGRVLTDTQYF. As DNA, the CDR3 is TGCAGCATCCGTGGTAGGGTCCTCACAGATACGCAGTATTTT.

The rearrangement uses TRBV28 and TRBJ1-2, with TRBD1 matching over 12 bases. The CDR3 is made up of 15 amino acids. J was trimmed by 4 bases and V by 5 bases; bases with no gene match: 5. CDR1 is MDHEN, CDR2 SYDVKM, per germline. The CDR3 region has the DNA TGTGCCAGCAGTGGGACAGGGGGCTTGGGCTATGGCTACACCTTC. Translation gives CASSGTGGLGYGYTF.

This clone was counted a single time. The CDR3 DNA sequence: TGTGCCAGCAGTCCAGGGGGGACTGAAGCTTTCTTT. Encoded protein: CASSPGGTEAFF. The chain has TRBV7-9 and TRBJ1-1, with 7 positions matching TRBD1. Germline trimming cut 6 bases from V and 5 bases from J; bases unmatched to any gene: 3. CDR1 and CDR2 (germline): SEHNR, FQNEAQ (reference sequence). CDR3 length: 12 residues.

The chain is built from TRBV29-1 and TRBJ1-2, with a weak D call TRBD1 (6 bases). The CDR3 runs 15 residues. V dropped 4 bases and J dropped 2 bases, with 17 bases sitting between them. Germline assignment: CDR1 SQVTM and CDR2 ANQGSEA. CDR3 sequence: CSVVGKGGVNYGYTF. Here the CDR3 DNA reads TGCAGCGTTGTCGGCAAGGGGGGGGTGAACTATGGCTACACCTTC.

The rearrangement links TRBV11-2 to TRBJ2-7; no firm D call. V lost 3 bases, J lost 2 bases, and 8 bases lay in between. Germline values: CDR1 SGHAT, CDR2 FQNNGV. The length of the CDR3 is 13 residues. CDR3 sequence reads: CASSFGRTYEQYF. Here the CDR3 DNA reads TGTGCCAGCAGCTTTGGGCGTACCTACGAGCAGTACTTC. The whole variable domain, remainder taken from reference TRBV11-2 and TRBJ2-7, is EAGVAQSPRYKIIEKRQSVAFWCNPISGHATLYWYQQILGQGPKLLIQFQNNGVVDDSQLPKDRFSAERLKGVDSTLKIQPAKLEDSAVYLCASSFGRTYEQYFGPGTRLTVT.

The chain carries TRBV18 and TRBJ2-1; D is unclear. The CDR3 spans 14 residues. Trimming stripped 3 bases from V and 2 bases from J, with 8 bases between. Germline V gene data show CDR1 as KGHSH and CDR2 as LQKENI. The CDR3 bases are TGTGCCAGCTCACCCATGCAGACCTACAATGAGCAGTTCTTC. Translation: CASSPMQTYNEQFF.

The chain is built from TRBV7-9 and TRBJ2-7; 7 nucleotides agree with TRBD1. Germline values: CDR1 SEHNR, CDR2 FQNEAQ (reference sequence). The ends lost 5 bases at V and 3 bases at J; junction bases unmatched: 7. There are 14 residues in the CDR3. The CDR3 here is CASSRVGQHYEQYF. CDR3 in DNA: TGTGCCAGCAGCCGCGTGGGACAGCACTACGAGCAGTACTTC.

To note about this clone: Other DNA sequences within the sample encode an identical CDR3. The V and J genes are TRBV6-5 and TRBJ2-5, with 7 bases lining up with TRBD1. The junction had 1 base not matched to a gene; V was cut back by 5 bases and J by 1 base. CDR3 length equals 13 residues. Germline CDR1 reads MNHEY; CDR2 reads SVGAGI. The CDR3 DNA reads TGTGCCAGCAGTGGGACAGTCCAAGAGACCCAGTACTTC. It specifies CASSGTVQETQYF.

This chain uses TRBV9 with TRBJ1-4, with D possibly TRBD1 on 6 matching bases. This CDR3 is 16 amino acids long. The germline V gene has CDR1 SGDLS and CDR2 YYNGEE. The germline V and J ends were trimmed by 0 bases and 0 bases, with 9 bases remaining between them. CDR3 region: CASSVGSGATNEKLFF. The CDR3, as DNA: TGTGCCAGCAGCGTAGGATCAGGGGCAACTAATGAAAAACTGTTTTTT. Combining the CDR3 with reference TRBV9 and TRBJ1-4 gives the whole variable domain DSGVTQTPKHLITATGQRVTLRCSPRSGDLSVYWYQQSLDQGLQFLIQYYNGEERAKGNILERFSAQQFPDLHSELNLSSLELGDSALYFCASSVGSGATNEKLFFGSGTQLSVL.

The CDR3 region is CASRDMNTEAFF. As DNA, the CDR3 is TGTGCCAGCAGAGATATGAACACTGAAGCTTTCTTT. This chain joins TRBV2 and TRBJ1-1; D uncertain. Trimming removed 6 bases at V and 0 bases at J, with 5 bases between. CDR3 size: 12 residues. Germline loops: CDR1 SNHLY, CDR2 FYNNEI.

The chain couples TRBV29-1 to TRBJ2-1; possibly TRBD1 for D (5 bases). CDR1 SQVTM and CDR2 ANQGSEA come from the germline V gene. The V gene lost 5 bases and the J gene lost 0 bases, with 23 bases spanning the gap. The CDR3 spans 18 residues. CDR3 bases: TGCAGCGTTCTCCCTCTCAACTTAGACAGTCCCTCCTACAATGAGCAGTTCTTC. Protein: CSVLPLNLDSPSYNEQFF.

This chain links TRBV18 with TRBJ2-7; D not resolved. The CDR3 has 14 amino acids. Germline V gene sequence: CDR1 KGHSH, CDR2 LQKENI. The V gene lost 2 bases and the J gene lost 3 bases, with 11 bases spanning the gap. The CDR3 loop reads CASSPKGKRYEQYF. In DNA form, the CDR3 reads TGTGCCAGCTCACCAAAAGGGAAACGCTACGAGCAGTACTTC.